The following is a TCR beta chain sequence with its context. These data come from a study of neurological immune-mediated disorders. TCRdb itself ran the 5' RACE reads through MiXCR, one entry per CDR3 protein. Among about 59,000 distinct CDR3 sequences listed, approximately 25% were seen once. V shed 2 bases and J shed 3 bases, with 16 bases lying between them. The CDR3 runs 16 residues. The germline V gene has CDR1 SEHNR and CDR2 FQNEAQ (reference sequence). Indicated time point: technical triplicate 2. V is TRBV7-9 and J is TRBJ1-1; the D gene is possibly TRBD1 (5 bases). What was sequenced was PBMCs. The TCR originated in a man aged 60-69 years with HTLV-1-associated myelopathy (HAM/TSP). CDR3 region: CASSLYLPQGDTEAFF. DNA for the CDR3: TGTGCCAGCAGCTTATATCTGCCGCAGGGTGACACTGAAGCTTTCTTT.